The entry that follows covers one T cell receptor beta chain sequence. These data belong to a study of shared clonotypes between healthy human individuals. Data came from immunoSEQ multiplex PCR; TCRdb stores just in-frame clones and leaves some out. This table has approximately 2.3 million clones, approximately 95% appearing once. A split of CD4+ cells into CD45RA+ naive and CD45RA-negative memory subsets was performed. The CDR3 is 16 residues long. Trimming cost V 2 bases and J 6 bases, with 17 bases left between them. Per the germline V gene, CDR1 is SGDLS and CDR2 is YYNGEE. The TCR sequence derives from a man between 18 and 35 years old in good health. Some clones in this sample may be carry-over from other donors' samples. The sample comprised naive CD4+ T cells from PBMCs. Regarding subset: CD45RA+ positively selected. The rearrangement joins TRBV9 to TRBJ1-4, with TRBD1 as a possible D gene (5 bases). Here the CDR3 reads CASSVGLRGEYEKLFF. CDR3 DNA sequence: TGTGCCAGCAGCGTGGGGCTTCGGGGGGAGTATGAAAAACTGTTTTTT.